This T cell receptor beta chain originates from a study of cytomegalovirus exposure and HLA in healthy donors. In the study overall: HLA-typed donors were the source of 80 million to 90 million unique TCRs, which an early data release held. Whole-study findings and limits: As immune exposure information, only CMV serostatus was available.

The PCR used 60 Vbeta and 13 Jbeta primers. Using immunoSEQ multiplex PCR, the repertoire was profiled, and TCRdb retains in-frame clones only, with some absent. The data contain around 200,000 clones, around 86% of them singletons. This clone was counted between two and nine times. Its cognate antigen is unknown. CDR1 and CDR2 (germline): MNHEY, SMNVEV (reference sequence). V trimming: 5 bases; J trimming: 2 bases; junction bases outside the gene matches: 6. The CDR3 spans 14 residues. The V call is TRBV27, the J call TRBJ2-7; 7 bases line up with TRBD1. This receptor was identified in a middle-aged woman in good health and CMV-seronegative. Sequenced input: PBMCs. In nucleotides, the CDR3 is TGTGCCAGCAGTCTCTCCGGGACAGCCTACGAGCAGTACTTC. Encoded protein: CASSLSGTAYEQYF.